Presented here are 14 T cell receptor beta chains from one specimen sequenced in a study of blood T cell repertoires in COVID-19 (dated by TCRdb to 2018 to 2020). Libraries came from the immunoSEQ multiplex PCR assay. TCRdb stores this immuneACCESS table with in-frame sequences only. Part of the clones is absent; in the studies checked, under half of the shortfall reflects unresolved V genes, and no reason is known for the rest. The sample table records 430,000 or so clones; 70% to 90% of these occur just once. The ten largest clones capture 0.8% to 1% of the sample. The sequenced material came from peripheral blood. Receptors were obtained from a man younger than 35 with COVID-19, enrolled during active disease.

This chain joins TRBV6-5 and TRBJ2-1, with TRBD2 identical over 8 bases. Germline assignment: CDR1 MNHEY and CDR2 SVGAGI. V lost 5 bases to trimming and J lost 2 bases; unmatched junction nucleotides: 5. There are 15 residues in the CDR3. The CDR3 DNA reads TGTGCCAGCAGTACCCGGACTAGCCCCTACAATGAGCAGTTCTTC. Encoded protein: CASSTRTSPYNEQFF.

This clone was counted between two and nine times. V is TRBV11-3 and J is TRBJ2-2; the D gene is possibly TRBD2 (6 bases). Germline lookup yields CDR1 SGHNT and CDR2 YENEEA. V lost 2 bases to trimming and J lost 3 bases, with 13 bases between them. This CDR3 is 16 amino acids long. The DNA for the CDR3 is TGTGCCAGCAGCTTATCCGCTAGCGCATACACCGGGGAGCTGTTTTTT. As protein: CASSLSASAYTGELFF. Together with reference TRBV11-3 and TRBJ2-2, the CDR3 gives the full variable domain: EAGVVQSPRYKIIEKKQPVAFWCNPISGHNTLYWYLQNLGQGPELLIRYENEEAVDDSQLPKDRFSAERLKGVDSTLKIQPAELGDSAVYLCASSLSASAYTGELFFGEGSRLTVL.

CDR3 in DNA: TGTGCCTGGAGTGTTGTTCTAGCGGGCTCTGGGGCCAACGTCCTGACTTTC. Translating gives CAWSVVLAGSGANVLTF. The chain is built from TRBV30 and TRBJ2-6; 8 bases are a match to TRBD2. The CDR3 length is 17 residues. The germline V gene encodes CDR1 GTSNPN and CDR2 SVGIG (reference sequence). The V gene end was trimmed by 0 bases and the J gene end by 0 bases; junction bases not matched to a gene: 4.

The rearrangement links TRBV7-8 to TRBJ2-7; D is possibly TRBD2 (7 bases). The CDR3 contains 16 residues. V was cut by 0 bases and J by 6 bases, with 18 bases left in between. Germline CDR1 reads SGHVS; CDR2 reads FQNEAQ. The CDR3 DNA sequence: TGTGCCAGCAGCTTAGCGGGGGGGGCGAGGCTCCGCGAGCAGTACTTC. It specifies CASSLAGGARLREQYF.

J is TRBJ2-3 and V is TRBV5-4; 8 bases line up with TRBD1. The trim removed 4 bases at V and 2 bases at J, leaving 6 bases unmatched. The CDR3 loop spans 15 amino acids. The germline gives CDR1 SGHNT, CDR2 YYREEE (reference sequence). The DNA for the CDR3 is TGTGCCAGCAGCCAATCCAGGGGGCTCACAGATACGCAGTATTTT. Encoded protein: CASSQSRGLTDTQYF.

The V gene is TRBV3-1 (or the pseudogene TRBV3-2), the J gene TRBJ2-5, with TRBD1 identical over 7 bases. The CDR3 has 16 amino acids. The V gene's germline CDR1 is LGHDT and CDR2 YNNKEL (reference sequence). V shed 3 bases, J shed 5 bases, and the junction held 12 bases outside the gene matches. The CDR3 protein is CASSHFGKGAEETQYF. The CDR3 DNA is TGTGCCAGCAGCCACTTCGGGAAGGGGGCAGAGGAGACCCAGTACTTC.

The chain employs TRBV19 and TRBJ1-5, with 10 bases that match TRBD1. Germline trimming cut 4 bases from V and 2 bases from J; bases unmatched to any gene: 2. This CDR3 region has 15 residues. Germline loops: CDR1 LNHDA, CDR2 SQIVND (reference sequence). The CDR3 DNA follows: TGTGCCAGTAGTAAGGACAGGGGGGGCAATCAGCCCCAGCATTTT. This encodes CASSKDRGGNQPQHF. Complete variable domain (other parts from reference TRBV19 and TRBJ1-5): DGGITQSPKYLFRKEGQNVTLSCEQNLNHDAMYWYRQDPGQGLRLIYYSQIVNDFQKGDIAEGYSVSREKKESFPLTVTSAQKNPTAFYLCASSKDRGGNQPQHFGDGTRLSIL.

The sample holds one count of this clone. This chain joins TRBV7-9 and TRBJ1-1; no firm D call. CDR3 length equals 13 residues. V lost 6 bases, J lost 5 bases, and 13 bases lay in between. CDR1 and CDR2 (germline): SEHNR, FQNEAQ (reference sequence). CDR3 DNA: TGTGCCAGCAGGACCTCAGCGGGGACTGAAGCTTTCTTT. Its protein product is CASRTSAGTEAFF.

This clone was seen only once. This sequence joins TRBV9 and TRBJ1-2; D is ambiguous. The CDR3 spans 15 residues. The germline V gene encodes CDR1 SGDLS and CDR2 YYNGEE. Trimming stripped 0 bases from V and 8 bases from J, with 17 bases between. The chain's CDR3 is CASSVVVEGRTGYTF. DNA of the CDR3: TGTGCCAGCAGCGTAGTAGTGGAGGGAAGGACGGGCTACACCTTC.

The V call is TRBV20-1, the J call TRBJ2-1, with a weak D call TRBD2 (5 bases). CDR1 is DFQATT, CDR2 SNEGSKA, per germline (reference sequence). Trimming took off 3 bases at V and 7 bases at J, with 16 bases between the two ends. The CDR3 spans 14 residues. The DNA of the CDR3 is TGCAGTGCTAGTCCCCTTCAGCCGGGGAATGAGCAGTTCTTC. Translation: CSASPLQPGNEQFF.

The rearrangement links TRBV12-5 to TRBJ1-6; 9 bases agree with TRBD1. The CDR3 contains 19 residues. The ends lost 2 bases at V and 0 bases at J; junction bases unmatched: 8. Germline-derived CDR1 and CDR2 are LGHNT and FRNRAP. Here the CDR3 reads CASGLLRTGASSYNSPLHF. For the CDR3, the DNA is TGTGCTAGTGGTTTGCTTCGGACAGGGGCCAGCTCCTATAATTCACCCCTCCACTTT.

This chain links TRBV10-3 with TRBJ2-1; 9 nucleotides align to TRBD2. V lost 11 bases and J lost 13; bases outside the gene matches: 15. Germline V lookup: CDR1 ENHRY, CDR2 SYGVKD. The length of the CDR3 is 13 residues. CDR3 sequence (DNA): TGTGCCGCCGCGCTGGCGGGAGGGCCTAAACAGTTCTTC. Translation gives CAAALAGGPKQFF.

Of note for this clone: This CDR3 is also generated by other DNA sequences in the sample. V gene TRBV6-5 combines with J gene TRBJ2-7; the D gene is possibly TRBD1 (5 bases). Germline V gives CDR1 MNHEY, CDR2 SVGAGI. The CDR3 length is 13 residues. The V gene lost 5 bases and the J gene lost 2 bases, with 10 bases spanning the gap. The CDR3 nucleotides read TGTGCCAGCAGTCTAGGACAAACCTACGAGCAGTACTTC. This codes for CASSLGQTYEQYF.

This chain joins TRBV29-1 and TRBJ2-1; 9 bases are a match to TRBD2. V was clipped by 6 bases and J by 8 bases; unmatched bases: 8. The CDR3 extends over 13 amino acids. Germline CDR1 is SQVTM and CDR2 is ANQGSEA. The CDR3 DNA reads as TGCAGCGTCAAGCGGGAGGTCGGGGATGAGCAGTTCTTC. Translation: CSVKREVGDEQFF.